Described below is a single T cell receptor beta chain sequence and its context. Antigen: not known. The germline CDR1 and CDR2 sequences are MNHNS and SASEGT. The CDR3 is made up of 14 amino acids. This sample was included in a study of monozygotic twins with inflammatory bowel disease. Whole-study results and caveats: Background noise in patient repertoires may stem from differing immunosuppressive treatments. The study found lower TCRbeta diversity (inverse Simpson) in IBD patients than in healthy co-twins.

Through template switching, UMIs that included a 6-nucleotide sample barcode were added. TCRdb re-called the 5' RACE reads and shows each CDR3 protein once, DNA omitted. Recorded here are 150,000 to 200,000 distinct CDR3 sequences; the top ten clones represent approximately 3%. The receptor comes from a human donor with ulcerative colitis or Crohn's disease, or a healthy co-twin of an affected twin (not recorded which). Specimen: blood. The rearrangement joins TRBV6-1 to TRBJ2-1; TCRdb returns TRBD1, unconfirmable since there is no DNA. The CDR3 is CASTGAGAYNEQFF.